Listed here are 8 T cell receptor beta chains from one sample, sequenced in a study of human T cells and chemical hapten exposure. TCRdb re-analysed the RACE reads in MiXCR, keeping a single row per CDR3 protein. The sample has approximately 57,000 distinct CDR3 sequences; more than 8% are singletons. Time point of the sample: pre-sensitization, week 0. The treatment here: therapeutic diphenylcyclopropenone sensitization with weekly scalp DPC. The specimen was whole blood, collected in connection with sensitization to the hapten diphenylcyclopropenone (DPC). Source of these receptors: a man aged 35 to 55 with alopecia areata. Some clones in this sample may be carry-over from other donors' samples.

The rearrangement links TRBV28 to TRBJ2-2, with D perhaps TRBD2 (6 bases). The ends were cut back, 2 bases at V and 6 bases at J, with 16 bases in the middle. The CDR3 length is 16 residues. CDR1 and CDR2 (germline): MDHEN, SYDVKM. In DNA form, the CDR3 reads TGTGCCAGCAGTTTAACCGGGACTCCCTTCCCCGGGGAGCTGTTTTTT. It is translated as CASSLTGTPFPGELFF.

This clonotype was detected ten times or more. The chain couples TRBV20-1 to TRBJ2-5, with 10 bases identical to TRBD2. V lost 5 bases to trimming and J lost 4 bases; unmatched junction nucleotides: 7. Germline CDR1 and CDR2: DFQATT and SNEGSKA (reference sequence). CDR3 length equals 14 residues. The CDR3 nucleotides are TGCAGTGCTGACATAGCGGGAGGTGGAGAGACCCAGTACTTC. It specifies CSADIAGGGETQYF.

The chain joins TRBV5-8 to TRBJ1-5; D gene ambiguous. The V and J ends lost 2 bases and 3 bases respectively, with 12 bases between them. The CDR3 loop spans 15 amino acids. From germline, CDR1 is SGHTS and CDR2 YDEGEE. Written as DNA, the CDR3 is TGTGCCAGCAGCTTATTAGGGCAGTTCAATCAGCCCCAGCATTTT. Translated: CASSLLGQFNQPQHF.

The genes are TRBV7-9 and TRBJ1-3, with TRBD1 matching 9 bases. Trimming cost V 10 bases and J 0 bases; bases outside gene matches: 10. The CDR3 covers 16 residues. From germline, CDR1 is SEHNR and CDR2 FQNEAQ (reference sequence). The CDR3 protein is CAIDQGQGLSGNTIYF. The DNA of the CDR3 is TGTGCCATCGACCAGGGACAGGGCCTCTCTGGAAACACCATATATTTT.

This clonotype has ten or more counts. The rearrangement joins TRBV6-2 or TRBV6-3 to TRBJ2-1, with D unclear. V was cut by 7 bases and J by 7 bases, with 17 bases left in between. The CDR3 is made up of 14 amino acids. Germline V gives CDR1 MNHEY, CDR2 SVGEGT. CDR3 in amino acids: CASTKSGVGNEQFF. In DNA, the CDR3 is TGTGCCAGCACCAAAAGTGGAGTCGGGAATGAGCAGTTCTTC.

This clonotype appeared many times. V is TRBV20-1 and J is TRBJ2-5; 8 nucleotides agree with TRBD2. After removal of 5 bases from V and 1 base from J, the junction contained 0 bases not matched to a gene. CDR1 is DFQATT, CDR2 SNEGSKA, per germline (reference sequence). The CDR3 has 12 amino acids. The CDR3 sequence: CSAGTSQETQYF. In DNA form, the CDR3 reads TGCAGTGCTGGGACTAGCCAAGAGACCCAGTACTTC.

The chain combines TRBV12-3 or TRBV12-4 with TRBJ1-1; D not certain. The CDR3 runs to 14 residues. V was trimmed by 6 bases and J by 1 base, leaving 12 bases between them. The CDR3 is CASSKAGRNTEAFF. The CDR3 DNA reads TGTGCCAGCAGCAAAGCAGGACGGAACACTGAAGCTTTCTTT.

This clonotype has just a few counts. The chain recombines TRBV7-9 with TRBJ1-1; D not certain. CDR1 is SEHNR, CDR2 FQNEAQ, per germline (reference sequence). Trimming removed 11 bases from V and 4 bases from J, with 5 bases in between. CDR3 length: 9 amino acids. CDR3 DNA: TGTGCCGCGGGCACTGAAGCTTTCTTT. It yields the protein CAAGTEAFF.